This T cell receptor beta chain was retrieved from a study of blood T cell repertoires in COVID-19. Study overall: The samples span acute and convalescent COVID-19 from the United States, Italy and Spain.

This CDR3 has 13 residues. Deletions cut 3 bases from V and 5 bases from J, with 10 bases between. This clone came up many times. The protocol was immunoSEQ multiplex PCR, while the TCRdb copy is restricted to in-frame clones and leaves out a portion. The repertoire includes around 130,000 clones, approximately 77% of them detected once, and around a fifth sits in the top ten. The chain combines TRBV12-3 or TRBV12-4 with TRBJ1-2; possibly TRBD1 for D (5 bases). This TCR was sampled from an elderly man with acute or convalescent COVID-19. The sequenced sample was peripheral blood. The CDR3 DNA reads as TGTGCCAGCAGTTTCGGGGGGATTTATGGCTACACCTTC. Protein: CASSFGGIYGYTF.